A single sample is the source of the 10 T cell receptor beta chains below, sequenced in a study of immune evolution from preneoplasia to lung adenocarcinoma. The protocol was immunoSEQ multiplex PCR, while the TCRdb copy is restricted to in-frame clones and leaves out a portion. The sample consists of several thousand clones, around 77% of them appearing once. The sequenced sample was FFPE adjacent normal lung tissue. The receptors stem from a person between 65 and 80 years old with lung adenocarcinoma.

This chain connects TRBV5-6 to TRBJ1-6, with D possibly matching TRBD1 (5 bases). Per germline, CDR1 SGHDT and CDR2 YYEEEE. Trimming took off 0 bases at V and 10 bases at J, with 11 bases between the two ends. The CDR3 consists of 14 residues. The CDR3 region has the DNA TGTGCCAGCAGCTTGGTCGGGGGTGACTCACCCCTCCACTTT. Translated, it gives CASSLVGGDSPLHF.

The chain carries TRBV5-4 and TRBJ2-7; TRBD1 is a possible D gene (5 bases). This CDR3 comprises 16 residues. Trimming stripped 0 bases from V and 5 bases from J, with 18 bases between. From germline, CDR1 is SGHNT and CDR2 YYREEE (reference sequence). In DNA form, the CDR3 reads TGTGCCAGCAGCTTGGCCGTTTCGCAGGGTTTGAACGAGCAGTACTTC. Its translation is CASSLAVSQGLNEQYF.

This chain uses TRBV28 with TRBJ1-1; tentatively, D is TRBD1 (6 bases). CDR1 is MDHEN, CDR2 SYDVKM, per germline. Trimming pared 6 bases from V and 1 base from J, leaving 15 bases between. The CDR3 is 15 amino acids. CDR3 DNA sequence: TGTGCCAGCAGCTCCCTGACAGGACGGAACACTGAAGCTTTCTTT. It yields the protein CASSSLTGRNTEAFF. Full variable domain (rest looked up from reference TRBV28 and TRBJ1-1): DVKVTQSSRYLVKRTGEKVFLECVQDMDHENMFWYRQDPGLGLRLIYFSYDVKMKEKGDIPEGYSVSREKKERFSLILESASTNQTSMYLCASSSLTGRNTEAFFGQGTRLTVV.

This chain joins TRBV6-6 and TRBJ1-1; D might be TRBD1 (5 bases). Per germline, CDR1 MNHNY and CDR2 SVGAGI (reference sequence). The CDR3 contains 15 residues. With 2 bases removed from V and 2 bases from J, the gap between germline ends came to 12 bases. Written as DNA, the CDR3 is TGTGCCAGCAGTTACAAGTTGGGGGGTAACACTGAAGCTTTCTTT. This sequence encodes CASSYKLGGNTEAFF.

The chain links TRBV19 to TRBJ1-1; D ambiguous. The CDR3 loop spans 13 amino acids. Trimming removed 2 bases from V and 1 base from J, with 5 bases in between. The germline CDR1 and CDR2 sequences are LNHDA and SQIVND (reference sequence). As DNA, the CDR3 is TGTGCCAGTAGTATAACGGGGAACACTGAAGCTTTCTTT. Protein sequence: CASSITGNTEAFF.

V gene TRBV6-1 combines with J gene TRBJ2-7; D unclear. The germline V and J ends were trimmed by 2 bases and 9 bases, with 8 bases remaining between them. Germline V gives CDR1 MNHNS, CDR2 SASEGT. The CDR3 contains 11 residues. In DNA form, the CDR3 reads TGTGCCAGCAGTGAAACCACTGTGCAGTACTTC. This gives the protein CASSETTVQYF.

The rearrangement uses TRBV15 and TRBJ2-5; D is perhaps TRBD1 (6 bases). The V end lost 4 bases, the J end lost 5 bases, and 17 bases lay between the germline ends. CDR3 length: 15 amino acids. The germline CDR1 and CDR2 sequences are LNHNV and YYDKDF (reference sequence). DNA for the CDR3: TGTGCCACCAGCAAGACAGGCCCAACTCGGGAGACCCAGTACTTC. It is translated as CATSKTGPTRETQYF.

Only a few counts were recorded for this clone. The V call is TRBV9, the J call TRBJ2-3, with 8 bases that match TRBD1. V gave up 0 bases and J gave up 6 bases; unmatched junction bases: 6. Per the germline V gene, CDR1 is SGDLS and CDR2 is YYNGEE. This CDR3 region has 15 residues. The CDR3 loop reads CASSVEGQAGDTQYF. The CDR3 DNA is TGTGCCAGCAGCGTAGAGGGACAGGCTGGCGATACGCAGTATTTT.

The V and J genes are TRBV5-1 and TRBJ1-1; D call uncertain. Germline loops: CDR1 SGHRS, CDR2 YFSETQ. The CDR3 spans 16 residues. Between the trimmed V and J ends, which lost 2 bases and 1 base, there was a span of 15 bases. The DNA for the CDR3 is TGCGCCAGCAGCTTAGGGCGAGGTCAGTGGAACACTGAAGCTTTCTTT. As protein: CASSLGRGQWNTEAFF.

The V gene is TRBV5-1, the J gene TRBJ2-7, with TRBD2 identical over 11 bases. This CDR3 is built from 15 residues. Trimming removed 3 bases from V and 3 bases from J; junction bases left unmatched: 5. Germline CDR1 SGHRS, CDR2 YFSETQ. CDR3: CASSSTSGAIYEQYF. In DNA, the CDR3 is TGCGCCAGCAGCTCGACTAGCGGGGCCATCTACGAGCAGTACTTC.